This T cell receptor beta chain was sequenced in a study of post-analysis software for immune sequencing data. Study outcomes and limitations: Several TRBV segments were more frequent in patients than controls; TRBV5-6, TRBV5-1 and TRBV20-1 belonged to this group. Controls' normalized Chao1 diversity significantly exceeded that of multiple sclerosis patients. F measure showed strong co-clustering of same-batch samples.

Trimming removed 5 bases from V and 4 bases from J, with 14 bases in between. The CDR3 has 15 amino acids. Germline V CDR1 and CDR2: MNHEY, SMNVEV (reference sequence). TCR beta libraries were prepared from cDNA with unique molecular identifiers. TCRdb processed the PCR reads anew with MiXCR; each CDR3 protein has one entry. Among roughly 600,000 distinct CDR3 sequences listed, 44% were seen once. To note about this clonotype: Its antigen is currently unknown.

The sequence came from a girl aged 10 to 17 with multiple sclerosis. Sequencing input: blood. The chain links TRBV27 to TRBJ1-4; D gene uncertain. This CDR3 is CASSPTRAINEKLFF. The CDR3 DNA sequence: TGTGCCAGCAGTCCGACTCGGGCCATTAATGAAAAACTGTTTTTT.